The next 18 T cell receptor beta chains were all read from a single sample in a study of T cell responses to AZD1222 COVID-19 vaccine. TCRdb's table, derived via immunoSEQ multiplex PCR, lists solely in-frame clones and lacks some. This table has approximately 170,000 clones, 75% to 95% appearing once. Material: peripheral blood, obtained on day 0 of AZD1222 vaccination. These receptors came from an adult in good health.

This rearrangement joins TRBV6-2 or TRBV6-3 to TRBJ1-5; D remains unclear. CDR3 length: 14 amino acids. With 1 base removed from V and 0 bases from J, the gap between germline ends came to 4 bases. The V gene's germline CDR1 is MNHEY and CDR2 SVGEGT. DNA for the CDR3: TGTGCCAGCAGTTACTACCATAGCAATCAGCCCCAGCATTTT. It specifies CASSYYHSNQPQHF.

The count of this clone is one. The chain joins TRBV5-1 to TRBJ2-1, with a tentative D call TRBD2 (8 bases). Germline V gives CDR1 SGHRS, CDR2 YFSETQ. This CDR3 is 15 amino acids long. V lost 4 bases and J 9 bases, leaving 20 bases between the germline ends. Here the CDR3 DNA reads TGCGCCAGCAGCCCAGGGGGGCGGGAGGTCGTTGAGCAGTTCTTC. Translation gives CASSPGGREVVEQFF. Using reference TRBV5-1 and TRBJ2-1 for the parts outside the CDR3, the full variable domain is KAGVTQTPRYLIKTRGQQVTLSCSPISGHRSVSWYQQTPGQGLQFLFEYFSETQRNKGNFPGRFSGRQFSNSRSEMNVSTLELGDSALYLCASSPGGREVVEQFFGPGTRLTVL.

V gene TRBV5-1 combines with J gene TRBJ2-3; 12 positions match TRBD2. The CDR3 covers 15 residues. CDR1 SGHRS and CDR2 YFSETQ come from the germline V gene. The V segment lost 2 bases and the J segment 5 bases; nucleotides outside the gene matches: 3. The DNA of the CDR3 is TGCGCCAGCAGCTTAGGACTAGCGGGATTAGATACGCAGTATTTT. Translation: CASSLGLAGLDTQYF.

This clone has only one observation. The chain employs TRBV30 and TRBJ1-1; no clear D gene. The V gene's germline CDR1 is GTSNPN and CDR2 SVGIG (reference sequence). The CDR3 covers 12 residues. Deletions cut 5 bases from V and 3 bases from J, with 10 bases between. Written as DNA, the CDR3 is TGTGCCTGGGCTCCCGGGCACACTGAAGCTTTCTTT. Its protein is CAWAPGHTEAFF.

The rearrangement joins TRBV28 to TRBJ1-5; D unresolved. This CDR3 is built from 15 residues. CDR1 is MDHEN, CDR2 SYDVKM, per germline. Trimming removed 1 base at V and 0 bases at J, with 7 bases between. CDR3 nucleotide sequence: TGTGCCAGCAGTTTATACGGTTATAGCAATCAGCCCCAGCATTTT. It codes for CASSLYGYSNQPQHF.

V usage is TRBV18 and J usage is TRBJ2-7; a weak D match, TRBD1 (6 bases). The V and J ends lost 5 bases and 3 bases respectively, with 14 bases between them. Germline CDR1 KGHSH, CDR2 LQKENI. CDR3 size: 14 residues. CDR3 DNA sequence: TGTGCCAGCTCATTAAACAGGGAGCGCTACGAGCAGTACTTC. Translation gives CASSLNRERYEQYF. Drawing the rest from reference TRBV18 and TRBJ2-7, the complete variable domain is NAGVMQNPRHLVRRRGQEARLRCSPMKGHSHVYWYRQLPEEGLKFMVYLQKENIIDESGMPKERFSAEFPKEGPSILRIQQVVRGDSAAYFCASSLNRERYEQYFGPGTRLTVT.

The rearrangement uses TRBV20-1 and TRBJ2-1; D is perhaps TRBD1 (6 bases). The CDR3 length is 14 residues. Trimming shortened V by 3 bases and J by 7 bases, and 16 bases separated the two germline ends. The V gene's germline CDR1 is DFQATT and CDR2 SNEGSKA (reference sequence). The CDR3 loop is CSASRPGALNEQFF. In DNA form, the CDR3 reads TGCAGTGCTAGTCGGCCAGGGGCTTTGAATGAGCAGTTCTTC.

CDR3 loop: CASSPRTGTSNNEQFF. The CDR3 nucleotides read TGTGCCAGCAGTCCCCGGACCGGGACTAGCAACAATGAGCAGTTCTTC. The chain links TRBV6-9 to TRBJ2-1; 9 bases align to TRBD2. Germline V gene data show CDR1 as MNHGY and CDR2 as SVAAGI. CDR3 size: 16 residues. V shed 5 bases and J 5 bases; nucleotides not matched to a gene: 10.

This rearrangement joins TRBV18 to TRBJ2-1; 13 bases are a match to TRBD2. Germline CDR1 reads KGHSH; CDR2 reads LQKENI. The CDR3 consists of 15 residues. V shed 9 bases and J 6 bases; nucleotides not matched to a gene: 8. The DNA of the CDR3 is TGTGCCAGTATCGCCGGGACTAGCGGGATCAATGAGCAGTTCTTC. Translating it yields CASIAGTSGINEQFF.

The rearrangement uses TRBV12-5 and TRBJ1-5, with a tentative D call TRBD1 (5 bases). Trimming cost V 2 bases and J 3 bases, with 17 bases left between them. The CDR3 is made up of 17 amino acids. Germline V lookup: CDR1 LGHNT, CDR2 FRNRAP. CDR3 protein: CASGLPPRWGSNQPQHF. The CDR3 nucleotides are TGTGCTAGTGGTTTGCCCCCCCGATGGGGCTCCAATCAGCCCCAGCATTTT.

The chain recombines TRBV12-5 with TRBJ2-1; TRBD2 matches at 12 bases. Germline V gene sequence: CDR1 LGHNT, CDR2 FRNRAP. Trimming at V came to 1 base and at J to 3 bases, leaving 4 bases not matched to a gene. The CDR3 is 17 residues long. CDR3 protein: CASGLGLAGGLYNEQFF. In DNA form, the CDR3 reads TGTGCTAGTGGTTTGGGGCTAGCGGGAGGGCTCTACAATGAGCAGTTCTTC.

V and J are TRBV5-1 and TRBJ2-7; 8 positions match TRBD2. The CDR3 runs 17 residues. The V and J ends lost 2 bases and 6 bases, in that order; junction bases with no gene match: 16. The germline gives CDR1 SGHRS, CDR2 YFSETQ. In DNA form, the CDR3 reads TGCGCCAGCAGCTTCGGCCGGTCGAACGGGAGGGCGGGCGAGCAGTACTTC. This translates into CASSFGRSNGRAGEQYF.

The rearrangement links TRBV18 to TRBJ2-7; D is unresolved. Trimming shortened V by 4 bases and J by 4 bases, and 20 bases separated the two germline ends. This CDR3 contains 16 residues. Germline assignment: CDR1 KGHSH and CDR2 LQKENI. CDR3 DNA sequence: TGTGCCAGCTCACGCATGGGGTCGGTCCCCGGGTACGAGCAGTACTTC. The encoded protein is CASSRMGSVPGYEQYF.

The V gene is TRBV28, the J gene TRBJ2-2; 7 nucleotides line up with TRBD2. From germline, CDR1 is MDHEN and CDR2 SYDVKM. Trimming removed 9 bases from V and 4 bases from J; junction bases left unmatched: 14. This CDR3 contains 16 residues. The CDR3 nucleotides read TGTGCCAGTGGTGAAGCGGGGCTAGGGGCCACCGGGGAGCTGTTTTTT. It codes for CASGEAGLGATGELFF. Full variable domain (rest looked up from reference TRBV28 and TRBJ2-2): DVKVTQSSRYLVKRTGEKVFLECVQDMDHENMFWYRQDPGLGLRLIYFSYDVKMKEKGDIPEGYSVSREKKERFSLILESASTNQTSMYLCASGEAGLGATGELFFGEGSRLTVL.

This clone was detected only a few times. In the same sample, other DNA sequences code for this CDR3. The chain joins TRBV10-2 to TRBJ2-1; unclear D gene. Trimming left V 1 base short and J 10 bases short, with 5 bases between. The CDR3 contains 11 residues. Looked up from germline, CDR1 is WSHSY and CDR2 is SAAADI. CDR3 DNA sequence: TGCGCCAGCAGTGAGTTCGACGAGCAGTTCTTC. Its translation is CASSEFDEQFF.

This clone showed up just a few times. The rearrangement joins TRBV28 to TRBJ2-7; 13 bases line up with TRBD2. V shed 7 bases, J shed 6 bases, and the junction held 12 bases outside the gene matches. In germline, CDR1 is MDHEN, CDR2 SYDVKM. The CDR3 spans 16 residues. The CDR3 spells CASTQPGLAGVFEQYF. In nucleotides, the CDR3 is TGTGCCAGCACCCAACCTGGACTAGCGGGAGTATTCGAGCAGTACTTC.

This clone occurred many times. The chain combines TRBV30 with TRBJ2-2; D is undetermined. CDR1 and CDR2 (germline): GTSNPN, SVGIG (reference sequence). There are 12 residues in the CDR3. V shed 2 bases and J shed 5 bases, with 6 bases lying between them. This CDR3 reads CAWSPETGELFF. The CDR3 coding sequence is TGTGCCTGGAGTCCAGAGACCGGGGAGCTGTTTTTT.

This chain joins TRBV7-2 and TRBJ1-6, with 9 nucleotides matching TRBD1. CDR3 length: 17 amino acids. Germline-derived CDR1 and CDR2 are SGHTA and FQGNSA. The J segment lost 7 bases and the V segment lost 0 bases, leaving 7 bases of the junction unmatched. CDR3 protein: CASSLAAGTGKNSPLHF. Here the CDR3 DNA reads TGTGCCAGCAGCTTAGCCGCCGGGACAGGGAAGAATTCACCCCTCCACTTT.